The 2 T cell receptor beta chains in this list originate from one sample, sequenced in a study of control samples from healthy donors and cancer patients. The method was immunoSEQ multiplex PCR; TCRdb's version includes in-frame clones alone and lacks a portion of them. The repertoire holds roughly 95,000 clones, with approximately 92% as singletons. The specimen was blood. These receptors were collected from a human donor in good health. The donor label of this sample is uncertain.

This chain connects TRBV6-2 or TRBV6-3 to TRBJ2-7; D call uncertain. CDR1 and CDR2 (germline): MNHEY, SVGEGT. The CDR3 contains 13 residues. Deletions cut 3 bases from V and 5 bases from J, with 11 bases between. In nucleotides, the CDR3 is TGTGCCAGCAGTTATAACTTCGTCCACGAGCAGTACTTC. It encodes CASSYNFVHEQYF.

This sequence joins TRBV27 and TRBJ2-2, with TRBD2 matching 14 bases. Germline V gene lookup returns CDR1 MNHEY and CDR2 SMNVEV (reference sequence). J was trimmed by 7 bases and V by 6 bases; bases with no gene match: 7. The CDR3 totals 16 residues. CDR3 bases: TGTGCCAGCAGGACGGGACTAGCGGGGGTGAGCGGGGAGCTGTTTTTT. Amino acids: CASRTGLAGVSGELFF.